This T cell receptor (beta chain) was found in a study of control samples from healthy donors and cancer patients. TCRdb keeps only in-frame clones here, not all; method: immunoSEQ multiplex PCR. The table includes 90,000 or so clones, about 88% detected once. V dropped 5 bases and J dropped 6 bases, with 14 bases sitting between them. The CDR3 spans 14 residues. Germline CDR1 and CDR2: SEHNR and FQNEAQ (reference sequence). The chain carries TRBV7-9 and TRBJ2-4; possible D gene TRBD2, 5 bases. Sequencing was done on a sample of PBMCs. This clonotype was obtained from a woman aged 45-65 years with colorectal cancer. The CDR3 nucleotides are TGTGCCAGCAGCCCCCTTGCGGGTGGAAACATTCAGTACTTC. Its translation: CASSPLAGGNIQYF.